This passage covers 5 T cell receptor beta chains from one sample sequenced in a study of cytomegalovirus exposure and HLA in healthy donors (dated by TCRdb to 2015 to 2018). The library was built by means of the immunoSEQ multiplex PCR assay. For the multiplex PCR, a mixture combining 60 forward primers for TCR Vbeta segments and 13 reverse primers for TCR Jbeta segments was used. TCRdb re-hosts the immuneACCESS table, in-frame sequences only. Its copies lack some clones; in the studies checked, an unresolved V gene accounts for under half of them, and the cause for the rest is not known. The sample table records roughly 190,000 clones; roughly 83% of these occur just once. The leading ten clones occupy about 1.6% of the sample. Input material: PBMCs. All receptors derive from a woman in her forties or fifties in good health and CMV-seronegative.

The V call is TRBV4-1, the J call TRBJ1-4; 7 bases fit TRBD1. The V gene end was trimmed by 2 bases and the J gene end by 7 bases; junction bases not matched to a gene: 7. CDR3 size: 15 residues. The germline V gene has CDR1 MGHRA and CDR2 YSYEKL. CDR3 loop: CASSQRDSWGEKLFF. DNA of the CDR3: TGCGCCAGCAGCCAACGGGACAGCTGGGGTGAAAAACTGTTTTTT.

The chain recombines TRBV28 with TRBJ2-4; TRBD1 might be the D (6 bases). The CDR3 covers 15 residues. CDR1 is MDHEN and CDR2 is SYDVKM in the germline V gene. V was pared by 4 bases and J by 0 bases, with 10 bases between. The CDR3 sequence is CASSYTGLAKNIQYF. CDR3 in DNA: TGTGCCAGCAGTTATACAGGGCTAGCCAAAAACATTCAGTACTTC.

The rearrangement uses TRBV11-2 and TRBJ2-2, with D possibly TRBD1 on 5 matching bases. CDR1 is SGHAT, CDR2 FQNNGV, per germline. This CDR3 comprises 15 residues. Trimming took off 5 bases at V and 1 base at J, with 11 bases between the two ends. Here the CDR3 DNA reads TGTGCCAGCAGCCGAAGACAGTTGAACACCGGGGAGCTGTTTTTT. The encoded protein is CASSRRQLNTGELFF.

The V and J genes are TRBV7-2 and TRBJ2-5; D might be TRBD1 (7 bases). With 7 bases removed from V and 1 base from J, the gap between germline ends came to 10 bases. Germline V gene lookup returns CDR1 SGHTA and CDR2 FQGNSA. The CDR3 runs to 13 residues. CDR3 DNA sequence: TGTGCCAGCAACCAGGGGGGCCAAGAGACCCAGTACTTC. Protein: CASNQGGQETQYF.

The rearrangement links TRBV4-1 to TRBJ2-1; D ambiguous. This CDR3 region has 14 residues. Trimming left V 1 base short and J 12 bases short, with 16 bases between. Germline CDR1 reads MGHRA; CDR2 reads YSYEKL. This CDR3 is CASSQVGADVGQFF. The CDR3 nucleotides read TGCGCCAGCAGCCAAGTTGGAGCTGATGTGGGGCAGTTCTTC.